The rows below give T cell receptor beta chains drawn from one sample of a study of breast tumors, draining lymph nodes, adjacent tissues. TCRdb analysed the multiplex PCR reads with MiXCR anew, one entry per CDR3 protein. The sample holds approximately 200,000 distinct CDR3 sequences, 31% seen once. The sequenced material came from axillary lymph node tissue. These receptors were taken from a female donor with breast cancer. Some clones in this sample may be carry-over from other donors' samples. The CDR3 runs from the conserved cysteine through the conserved F or W. A D gene is named only where the DNA matches it firmly. Size is omitted from some rows. Given values are once, few, many or a class for expanded clones.

clone_size	d_call	j_call	v_call	cdr3_nt	cdr3_aa
many	.	TRBJ2-5	TRBV5-8	TGTGCCAGCAGCTCGGGACTGGAAGAGACCCAGTACTTC	CASSSGLEETQYF
many	.	TRBJ1-2	TRBV7-9	TGTGCCAGCAGGAGAGAGGGCTATGGCTACACCTTC	CASRREGYGYTF
once	.	TRBJ2-3	TRBV7-2	TGTGCCAGCACGACCAATCAGGGGCCCAATGAGCAGTATTTT	CASTTNQGPNEQYF
many	.	TRBJ2-5	TRBV7-2	TGTGCCAGCAGCTTAGTGCTTGCGTCGAGGGGGGAGACCCAGTACTTC	CASSLVLASRGETQYF
many	TRBD2	TRBJ2-2	TRBV7-3	TGTGCCAGCAGCTTTAGCGGGAGTCCCGGGGAGCTGTTTTTT	CASSFSGSPGELFF
many	TRBD1	TRBJ2-7	TRBV11-2	TGTGCCAGCAGCTTAGGCTTTTGGTTTCCGGAACACAGGGGATTTCTCTCCTACGAGCAGTACTTC	CASSLGFWFPEHRGFLSYEQYF
.	.	TRBJ2-5	TRBV18	TGTGCCAGCTCACCACCGAGGGGGGCGAGAGACCAAGAGACCCAGTACTTC	CASSPPRGARDQETQYF
.	TRBD1	TRBJ2-5	TRBV7-2	TGTGCCAGCAGCTCCAGACAGGGGGGAGAGACCCAGTACTTC	CASSSRQGGETQYF
.	TRBD2	TRBJ2-1	TRBV25-1	TGCGCCAGCAGTCTTCGGGGAGGGACCAGGAACAATGAGCAGTTCTTC	CASSLRGGTRNNEQFF
.	TRBD2	TRBJ2-5	TRBV5-1	TGCGCCAGCAGCTCCTCCGGGACTAGCGGGAGGACCACCCAAGAGACCCAGTACTTC	CASSSSGTSGRTTQETQYF